This paragraph covers one TCR beta chain sequence. The antigen is not known. This sample is drawn from a study of cytomegalovirus exposure and HLA in healthy donors. Primers: 60 Vbeta forward and 13 Jbeta reverse. This table comes from immunoSEQ multiplex PCR, and its TCRdb copy is limited to in-frame clones, with some not included. This sample yields roughly 110,000 clones, of which 55% to 85% are seen a single time; around 7.8% belongs to the top ten. Study-level findings and limits: The study labeled 150 to 200 TCR beta chains cytomegalovirus-associated. One variant, a missense change in DCLRE1C, was linked in a later analysis to TCR beta V- and J-gene trimming. It was likely that a cluster of highly shared sequence variants was a sequencing artifact.

This clonotype was obtained from a man aged 25 to 40 in good health and CMV-seronegative. The sequencing sample was made of PBMCs.

The CDR3 DNA reads TGTGCCACCAGCAGCTCCCCGGCGGGGGGCACAGATACGCAGTATTTT. Protein product: CATSSSPAGGTDTQYF. The chain is built from TRBV15 and TRBJ2-3; 7 positions match TRBD2. Per germline, CDR1 LNHNV and CDR2 YYDKDF (reference sequence). With 3 bases clipped from V and 1 base from J, the junction kept 7 bases outside the gene matches. This CDR3 is built from 16 residues.